The sequence of this T cell receptor (beta chain) was determined in a study of graft-versus-host responses after intestinal transplantation (dated by TCRdb to the early 2020s). About the full investigation: The transplants that recipients received were multivisceral, liver-intestinal, or isolated intestinal. A peak of at least 4% donor T cells among recipient peripheral blood mononuclear cells was the definition used for donor T cell macrochimerism. To identify alloreactive clones, pre-transplant mixed lymphocyte reaction products were sequenced and then compared with unstimulated pre-transplant donor and recipient T cells. The cohort enrolled some 25 intestinal transplant recipients including one retransplant, and a few patients lacking pretransplant specimens were excluded. All recipients received anti-thymocyte globulin induction followed by maintenance tacrolimus and steroids for two to four years. Bulk TCR-beta CDR3 sequencing was used to track graft-versus-host and host-versus-graft alloreactive T cell clones in the graft, circulation and bone marrow after intestinal transplantation. Rather than going through the commercial service, samples from a few later patients were sequenced in-house on an Illumina MiSeq and processed with MiXCR.

On the study overall, not on this receptor specifically: GvH clones were detected in recipient bone marrow, and some of these GvH clones were observed earlier in ileal mucosa or blood, consistent with an intestinal mucosal origin. Early after transplant, peak levels of circulating GvH clones were found to be associated with declines in HvG clones. The relatively low number and heterogeneity of intestinal transplant patients limited the conclusions. In the allografts of patients with donor T cell macrochimerism, GvH to HvG T cell clonal ratios were high.

Library generation was performed with the immunoSEQ multiplex PCR assay. In most patients, genomic DNA was isolated using the Qiagen DNeasy Blood and Tissue Kit and sent frozen to Adaptive Biotechnologies for TCR sequencing. Adaptive Biotechnologies carried out high-throughput TCR-beta CDR3 sequencing of genomic DNA for most patients. As for the original processing: TCR sequencing data were retrieved from Adaptive's ImmunoSEQ software for some 19 patients, whereas a few other patients were processed with MiXCR and VDJtools. CD4 versus CD8 sorting errors were corrected by removing sequences found in both subsets at a frequency ratio below 5:1. CDR3 nucleotide sequences shared between donor and recipient were removed because their origin could not be assigned. To be classed as alloreactive, a clone needed at least 2-fold expansion over unstimulated cells and a minimum CFSE-low frequency of 0.002% (template counts) or 0.001% (read counts). Clones detected in sequenced pre-transplant spleen, lymph node, or MLR CFSE-low populations of the donor or recipient were defined as mappable. The cumulative frequency of alloreactive clones was calculated as a percentage of all sequences, weighted by copy number. TCRdb mirrors the immuneACCESS table, restricted to in-frame sequences. Some clones are absent from its copies; in checked studies, under half trace to an unresolved V gene, and the reason for the others is unknown. The V and J calls and clone size are taken from that table; D and trimming were inferred from the DNA. The sample records over 8,000 clones, 31% of which are singletons. Together, the top ten hold roughly 5% of the sample.

The CDR3 covers 13 residues, taking in both the cysteine and the phenylalanine. Just CDR3 DNA is preserved here, 39 bases in frame from base 1. The V end loses 2 bases and the J end loses 0 bases, and a stretch of 2 bases separates them. The germline V gene gives CDR1 as KGHSH and CDR2 as LQKENI. This clone is categorized as medium-sized (0.01 to 0.1%). Base qualities are not recorded, but no much larger clone differs from it by a single base. Per the publication, the time point label means: cells obtained before transplantation from donor or recipient. In the mixed lymphocyte reactions, approximately 200,000 CFSE-labeled pre-transplant responders were plated with approximately 200,000 irradiated violet-dye-labeled stimulators and cultured for approximately 6 days. After the mixed lymphocyte reaction, proliferating CD3+CD4+CFSE-low and CD3+CD8+CFSE-low responder cells were FACS-sorted on a BD Influx sorter.

The chain links TRBV18 with TRBJ1-5; confidence is insufficient to name the D gene. This sample comprised alloreactive CD4+ T cells from a mixed lymphocyte reaction culture, obtained before transplantation. This sample's cell subset or site label indicates: CFSE-low proliferating T cells sorted from roughly six-day pre-transplant mixed lymphocyte reaction (GvH or HvG direction). This receptor was identified in a human patient who was an organ donor for intestinal transplantation. Here is the DNA: TGTGCCAGCTCACCAATTAGCAATCAGCCCCAGCATTTT. Translation gives CASSPISNQPQHF. The CDR3 plus the reference TRBV18 and TRBJ1-5 genes for the other parts give the full variable domain: NAGVMQNPRHLVRRRGQEARLRCSPMKGHSHVYWYRQLPEEGLKFMVYLQKENIIDESGMPKERFSAEFPKEGPSILRIQQVVRGDSAAYFCASSPISNQPQHFGDGTRLSIL.